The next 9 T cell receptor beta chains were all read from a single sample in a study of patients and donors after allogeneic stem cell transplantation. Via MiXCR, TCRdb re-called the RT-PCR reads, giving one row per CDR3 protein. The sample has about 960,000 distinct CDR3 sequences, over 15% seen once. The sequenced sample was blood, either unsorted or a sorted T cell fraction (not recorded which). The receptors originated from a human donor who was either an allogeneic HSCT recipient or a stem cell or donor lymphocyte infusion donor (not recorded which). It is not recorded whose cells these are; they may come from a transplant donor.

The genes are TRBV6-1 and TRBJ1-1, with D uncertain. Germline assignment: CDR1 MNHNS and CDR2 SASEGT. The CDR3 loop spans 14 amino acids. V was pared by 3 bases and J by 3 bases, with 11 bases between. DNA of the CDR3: TGTGCCAGCAGTGATTTAGGTCGGCACACTGAAGCTTTCTTT. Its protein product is CASSDLGRHTEAFF.

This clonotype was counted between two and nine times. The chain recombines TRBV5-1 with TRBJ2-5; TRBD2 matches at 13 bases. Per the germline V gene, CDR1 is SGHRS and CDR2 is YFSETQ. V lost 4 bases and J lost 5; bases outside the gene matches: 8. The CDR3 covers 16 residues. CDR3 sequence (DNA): TGCGCCAGCAGCGCGGGACTAGCGGGATCTTGGGAGACCCAGTACTTC. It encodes CASSAGLAGSWETQYF. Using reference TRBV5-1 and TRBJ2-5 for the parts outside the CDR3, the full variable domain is KAGVTQTPRYLIKTRGQQVTLSCSPISGHRSVSWYQQTPGQGLQFLFEYFSETQRNKGNFPGRFSGRQFSNSRSEMNVSTLELGDSALYLCASSAGLAGSWETQYFGPGTRLLVL.

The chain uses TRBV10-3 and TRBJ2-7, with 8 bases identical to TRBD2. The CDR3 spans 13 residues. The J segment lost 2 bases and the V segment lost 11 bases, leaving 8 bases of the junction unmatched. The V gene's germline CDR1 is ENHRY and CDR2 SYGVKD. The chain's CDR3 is CAGQAGATYEQYF. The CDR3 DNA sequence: TGTGCCGGGCAAGCGGGAGCAACCTACGAGCAGTACTTC.

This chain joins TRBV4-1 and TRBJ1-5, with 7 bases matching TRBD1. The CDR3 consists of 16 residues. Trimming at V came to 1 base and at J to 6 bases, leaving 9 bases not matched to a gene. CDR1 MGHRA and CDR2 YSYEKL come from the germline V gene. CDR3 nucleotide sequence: TGCGCCAGCAGCCAAGTCATGGTAGGGGGCGGTCAGCCCCAGCATTTT. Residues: CASSQVMVGGGQPQHF.

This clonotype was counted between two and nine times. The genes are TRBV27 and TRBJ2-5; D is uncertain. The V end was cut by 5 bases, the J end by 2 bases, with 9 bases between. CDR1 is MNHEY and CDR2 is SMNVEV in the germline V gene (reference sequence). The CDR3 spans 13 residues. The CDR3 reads CASSRIYQETQYF. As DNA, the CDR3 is TGTGCCAGCAGTCGCATTTATCAAGAGACCCAGTACTTC.

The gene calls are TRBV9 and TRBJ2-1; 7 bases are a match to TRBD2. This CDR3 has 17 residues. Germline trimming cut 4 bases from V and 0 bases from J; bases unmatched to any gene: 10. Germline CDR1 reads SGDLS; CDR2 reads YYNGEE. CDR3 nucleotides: TGTGCCAGCAGCCCAACAAAGCGGGATAGCTCCTACAATGAGCAGTTCTTC. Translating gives CASSPTKRDSSYNEQFF. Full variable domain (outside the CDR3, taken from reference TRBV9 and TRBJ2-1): DSGVTQTPKHLITATGQRVTLRCSPRSGDLSVYWYQQSLDQGLQFLIQYYNGEERAKGNILERFSAQQFPDLHSELNLSSLELGDSALYFCASSPTKRDSSYNEQFFGPGTRLTVL.

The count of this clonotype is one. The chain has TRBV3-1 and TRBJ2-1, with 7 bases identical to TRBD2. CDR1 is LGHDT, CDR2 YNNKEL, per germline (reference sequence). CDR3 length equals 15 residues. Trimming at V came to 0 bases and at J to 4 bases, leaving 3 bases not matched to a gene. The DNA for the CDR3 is TGTGCCAGCAGCCAAGATTCCGGGAGGTACAATGAGCAGTTCTTC. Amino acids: CASSQDSGRYNEQFF.

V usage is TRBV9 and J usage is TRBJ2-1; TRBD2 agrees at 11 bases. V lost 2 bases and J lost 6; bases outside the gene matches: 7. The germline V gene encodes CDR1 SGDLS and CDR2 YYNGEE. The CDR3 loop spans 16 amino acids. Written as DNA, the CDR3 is TGTGCCAGCAGCGTCATAGCGGGAGGGCAAGGCAATGAGCAGTTCTTC. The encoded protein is CASSVIAGGQGNEQFF.

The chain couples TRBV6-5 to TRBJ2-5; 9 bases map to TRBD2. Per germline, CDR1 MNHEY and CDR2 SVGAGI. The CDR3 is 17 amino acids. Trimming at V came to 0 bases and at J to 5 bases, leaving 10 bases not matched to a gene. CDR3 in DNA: TGTGCCAGCAGTTACTCGAGGCTTAGCGGGAGCCGTGAGACCCAGTACTTC. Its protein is CASSYSRLSGSRETQYF.